The 25 T cell receptor beta chains listed next were all sequenced from one sample in a study of T cell repertoires in cytomegalovirus infection. These receptors' targets are unknown. TCRdb reprocessed the reads via MiXCR and lists one record per CDR3 protein. The sample contains about 900,000 distinct CDR3 sequences, roughly a third of which appear only once. The material was cultured CD8+ T cells from PBMCs, obtained from culture after CMV antigen stimulation. The receptors here all came from a human donor in good health (CMV status not recorded). Some clones in this sample may be carry-over from other donors' samples.

This chain joins TRBV28 and TRBJ2-4; D not certain. The CDR3 spans 11 residues. Trimming left V 4 bases short and J 13 bases short, with 11 bases between. Germline CDR1 reads MDHEN; CDR2 reads SYDVKM. This CDR3 reads CASSYGLGQYF. The CDR3 region has the DNA TGTGCCAGCAGTTACGGGCTGGGGCAGTACTTC.

V is TRBV9 and J is TRBJ2-3, with D unclear. The CDR3 sequence is 12 residues long. Trimming took off 6 bases at V and 6 bases at J, with 11 bases between the two ends. Germline V gene lookup returns CDR1 SGDLS and CDR2 YYNGEE. CDR3: CASNRPSDTQYF. DNA of the CDR3: TGTGCCAGCAACAGACCGAGCGATACGCAGTATTTT.

The chain is built from TRBV7-6 and TRBJ2-5; the match to TRBD2 covers 13 bases. CDR1 and CDR2 (germline): SGHVS, FNYEAQ. V lost 4 bases to trimming and J lost 0 bases; unmatched junction nucleotides: 5. This CDR3 contains 17 residues. For the CDR3, the DNA is TGTGCCAGCAGCTCCGGGACTAGCGGGGTTAACCAAGAGACCCAGTACTTC. Amino acid sequence: CASSSGTSGVNQETQYF.

This clonotype occurred a few times. This sequence joins TRBV7-6 and TRBJ2-1; the match to TRBD2 covers 9 bases. Germline-derived CDR1 and CDR2 are SGHVS and FNYEAQ. V lost 0 bases to trimming and J lost 3 bases; unmatched junction nucleotides: 6. This CDR3 comprises 17 residues. The CDR3 nucleotides read TGTGCCAGCAGCTTAGCTGGGCTAGCGGGGAGCTACAATGAGCAGTTCTTC. It codes for CASSLAGLAGSYNEQFF.

Concerning this clonotype: The junction shows a germline mismatch at one end, possibly a read error. This chain links TRBV12-3 or TRBV12-4 with TRBJ1-1, with a weak D call TRBD1 (5 bases). The CDR3 runs 15 residues. The CDR3 nucleotides are TGTGCCAACAGTTTACTCGAGGGGCTAGGCACTGAAGCTTTCTTT. Amino acid sequence: CANSLLEGLGTEAFF.

J is TRBJ2-7 and V is TRBV5-1, with 10 positions matching TRBD2. Looked up from germline, CDR1 is SGHRS and CDR2 is YFSETQ. J gave up 3 bases and V 3 bases, and 6 bases lay outside the gene matches. This CDR3 region has 15 residues. This CDR3 reads CASSWTSGANYEQYF. CDR3 sequence (DNA): TGCGCCAGCAGCTGGACTAGCGGAGCTAACTACGAGCAGTACTTC. The whole variable domain, remainder taken from reference TRBV5-1 and TRBJ2-7, is KAGVTQTPRYLIKTRGQQVTLSCSPISGHRSVSWYQQTPGQGLQFLFEYFSETQRNKGNFPGRFSGRQFSNSRSEMNVSTLELGDSALYLCASSWTSGANYEQYFGPGTRLTVT.

The rearrangement links TRBV7-2 to TRBJ1-1; a possible D gene is TRBD1 (5 bases). There are 14 residues in the CDR3. V dropped 5 bases and J dropped 5 bases, with 15 bases sitting between them. Looked up from germline, CDR1 is SGHTA and CDR2 is FQGNSA. The CDR3 nucleotides are TGTGCCAGCAGCGCCTCGGGGCTCGGAACTGAAGCTTTCTTT. This translates into CASSASGLGTEAFF.

The chain combines TRBV6-4 with TRBJ1-3; 7 bases map to TRBD1. The CDR3 covers 15 residues. Looked up from germline, CDR1 is MRHNA and CDR2 is SNTAGT. With 6 bases clipped from V and 4 bases from J, the junction kept 9 bases outside the gene matches. The CDR3 loop is CASRIEGAAGNTIYF. Here the CDR3 DNA reads TGTGCCAGCAGGATAGAGGGGGCAGCGGGAAACACCATATATTTT.

The V call is TRBV4-1, the J call TRBJ1-2, with D perhaps TRBD1 (6 bases). Between the trimmed V and J ends, which lost 5 bases and 6 bases, there was a span of 22 bases. Looked up from germline, CDR1 is MGHRA and CDR2 is YSYEKL. The CDR3 length is 16 residues. The CDR3 bases are TGCGCCAGCAGCTCCATAAGGGGATCGCCAGGGGATGGCTACACCTTC. Its protein is CASSSIRGSPGDGYTF.

The chain joins TRBV20-1 to TRBJ1-5; D remains unclear. The CDR3 runs to 15 residues. Looked up from germline, CDR1 is DFQATT and CDR2 is SNEGSKA (reference sequence). V lost 4 bases and J 0 bases, leaving 13 bases between the germline ends. CDR3 sequence reads: CSATQDLYSNQPQHF. In nucleotides, the CDR3 is TGCAGTGCTACCCAGGACCTTTATAGCAATCAGCCCCAGCATTTT.

This clonotype has only a few counts. This sequence joins TRBV4-1 and TRBJ2-2; no definite D call. CDR1 is MGHRA, CDR2 YSYEKL, per germline. Trimming took off 7 bases at V and 0 bases at J, with 12 bases between the two ends. The CDR3 contains 15 residues. The CDR3 nucleotides are TGCGCCAGCACCATGGACGGGTCGAACACCGGGGAGCTGTTTTTT. Encoded protein: CASTMDGSNTGELFF.

This clonotype was seen just once. The chain is built from TRBV19 and TRBJ2-6; TRBD1 is a possible D gene (6 bases). V was pared by 8 bases and J by 1 base, with 18 bases between. Germline V gene sequence: CDR1 LNHDA, CDR2 SQIVND (reference sequence). The CDR3 sequence is 17 residues long. The CDR3: CASSLPGVGSGANVLTF. CDR3 sequence (DNA): TGTGCCAGTTCCCTTCCAGGGGTCGGATCTGGGGCCAACGTCCTGACTTTC.

V gene TRBV28 combines with J gene TRBJ2-5; no definite D call. The ends were cut back, 3 bases at V and 0 bases at J, with 8 bases in the middle. Germline CDR1 reads MDHEN; CDR2 reads SYDVKM. The length of the CDR3 is 14 residues. The CDR3 nucleotides are TGTGCCAGCAGTTTCAACCAGCACCAAGAGACCCAGTACTTC. It codes for CASSFNQHQETQYF.

In this sample, this clonotype turned up a few times. The chain links TRBV7-6 to TRBJ2-3; tentative D call: TRBD1 (6 bases). The length of the CDR3 is 16 residues. V gave up 5 bases and J gave up 5 bases, with 20 bases separating them. Per germline, CDR1 SGHVS and CDR2 FNYEAQ. The CDR3 here is CASSTGHLGTGDTQYF. The CDR3 DNA is TGTGCCAGCAGCACGGGACACTTGGGAACTGGAGATACGCAGTATTTT.

The genes are TRBV4-1 and TRBJ1-2; D gene unclear. Germline V gene sequence: CDR1 MGHRA, CDR2 YSYEKL. This CDR3 region has 14 residues. V was clipped by 3 bases and J by 4 bases, with 12 bases between them. CDR3 in DNA: TGCGCCAGCAGCCATATGGGAGGGCCCTATGGCTACACCTTC. This sequence encodes CASSHMGGPYGYTF.

Many counts were recorded for this clonotype. The chain employs TRBV28 and TRBJ2-4; no definite D call. CDR3 size: 14 residues. Germline CDR1 is MDHEN and CDR2 is SYDVKM. Trimming removed 4 bases at V and 0 bases at J, with 7 bases between. The DNA of the CDR3 is TGTGCCAGCAGTTCCCAATTAGCCAAAAACATTCAGTACTTC. As protein: CASSSQLAKNIQYF. The whole variable domain, remainder taken from reference TRBV28 and TRBJ2-4, is DVKVTQSSRYLVKRTGEKVFLECVQDMDHENMFWYRQDPGLGLRLIYFSYDVKMKEKGDIPEGYSVSREKKERFSLILESASTNQTSMYLCASSSQLAKNIQYFGAGTRLSVL.

A note on this clonotype: Sequence at one end of the junction differs from germline and may be a read error. This chain links TRBV7-9 with TRBJ2-6, with a weak D call TRBD1 (5 bases). The germline V gene has CDR1 SEHNR and CDR2 FQNEAQ (reference sequence). The CDR3 loop spans 16 amino acids. The CDR3 DNA follows: TGTGCCAGCAGCCCAGGGCTGGGCTCTGGGGCCAACGTCCAGACTTTC. Amino acids: CASSPGLGSGANVQTF. The whole variable domain, filled in from reference TRBV7-9 and TRBJ2-6, reads DTGVSQNPRHKITKRGQNVTFRCDPISEHNRLYWYRQTLGQGPEFLTYFQNEAQLEKSRLLSDRFSAERPKGSFSTLEIQRTEQGDSAMYLCASSPGLGSGANVQTFGAGSRLTVL.

The J gene is TRBJ2-7, the V gene TRBV10-3, with 9 bases matching TRBD1. The CDR3 contains 14 residues. The germline gives CDR1 ENHRY, CDR2 SYGVKD. Trimming at V came to 6 bases and at J to 5 bases, leaving 8 bases not matched to a gene. The chain's CDR3 is CAIRAGTGLNEQYV. The CDR3 bases are TGTGCCATCAGAGCCGGGACAGGGTTAAACGAGCAGTACGTC.

This chain joins TRBV6-2 or TRBV6-3 and TRBJ2-5; possibly TRBD2 for D (5 bases). Per germline, CDR1 MNHEY and CDR2 SVGEGT. The CDR3 contains 19 residues. V lost 10 bases and J 1 base, leaving 31 bases between the germline ends. CDR3 sequence (DNA): TGTGCCAACAGCCCGTGGGAACAAGGGAGACCTTCGCTCCAAGAGACCCAGTACTTC. The encoded protein is CANSPWEQGRPSLQETQYF.

The chain joins TRBV2 to TRBJ2-3; tentatively, D is TRBD1 (5 bases). Germline V gene lookup returns CDR1 SNHLY and CDR2 FYNNEI. This CDR3 spans 15 amino acids. Trimming pared 1 base from V and 1 base from J, leaving 9 bases between. CDR3 coding DNA: TGTGCCAGCAGTGAAGAGGACAAAGGCACAGATACGCAGTATTTT. It yields the protein CASSEEDKGTDTQYF. Looking up the rest from reference TRBV2 and TRBJ2-3 gives the full variable domain: EPEVTQTPSHQVTQMGQEVILRCVPISNHLYFYWYRQILGQKVEFLVSFYNNEISEKSEIFDDQFSVERPDGSNFTLKIRSTKLEDSAMYFCASSEEDKGTDTQYFGPGTRLTVL.

This clonotype was seen more than once but under ten times. This chain joins TRBV2 and TRBJ2-5; 7 bases fit TRBD2. Trimming at V came to 5 bases and at J to 5 bases, leaving 17 bases not matched to a gene. This CDR3 comprises 17 residues. CDR1 is SNHLY, CDR2 FYNNEI, per germline. The CDR3 spells CASSIINPASGGETQYF. For the CDR3, the DNA is TGTGCCAGCAGTATTATAAACCCCGCTAGCGGTGGGGAGACCCAGTACTTC.

V gene TRBV12-3 or TRBV12-4 combines with J gene TRBJ1-5; D call uncertain. Trimming removed 4 bases at V and 0 bases at J, with 13 bases between. This CDR3 comprises 16 residues. CDR3 DNA: TGTGCCAGCAGTTCCCCGTGGGAGGTTAGCAATCAGCCCCAGCATTTT. This translates into CASSSPWEVSNQPQHF.

The V and J genes are TRBV6-2 or TRBV6-3 and TRBJ1-5, with 10 bases fitting TRBD1. V lost 0 bases and J lost 6; bases outside the gene matches: 8. CDR3 length: 17 amino acids. Germline lookup yields CDR1 MNHEY and CDR2 SVGEGT. This CDR3 reads CASSYSTGQGGRQPQHF. Here the CDR3 DNA reads TGTGCCAGCAGTTACTCGACTGGACAGGGGGGTCGTCAGCCCCAGCATTTT.

This chain links TRBV29-1 with TRBJ2-1, with no clear D. This CDR3 is 10 amino acids long. V shed 3 bases and J shed 7 bases, with 4 bases lying between them. Germline lookup yields CDR1 SQVTM and CDR2 ANQGSEA. The CDR3 is CSVDGNEQFF. CDR3 nucleotides: TGCAGCGTTGACGGGAATGAGCAGTTCTTC.

This clonotype was observed at least ten times. This chain joins TRBV6-2 or TRBV6-3 and TRBJ2-7; TRBD1 matches 9 bases. This CDR3 contains 14 residues. V dropped 6 bases and J dropped 3; count of bases not matched to a gene: 6. Germline V lookup: CDR1 MNHEY, CDR2 SVGEGT. As DNA, the CDR3 is TGTGCCAGCAGAACCGGGACAGGGTTCTACGAGCAGTACGTC. Protein: CASRTGTGFYEQYV.